This paragraph reports one T cell receptor (beta chain). Its cognate antigen is unknown. Germline V lookup: CDR1 KGHDR, CDR2 SFDVKD. V was trimmed by 3 bases and J by 5 bases, leaving 12 bases between them. This CDR3 has 14 residues. These data belong to a study of response to subunit inactivated influenza vaccine. Study-wide findings and caveats: That few new T cells are recruited by each seasonal influenza vaccination was the authors' suggestion.

TCRdb analysed the RT-PCR reads with MiXCR anew, one entry per CDR3 protein. The table includes a few hundred thousand distinct CDR3 sequences, about 15% detected once. The source is a middle-aged man who received an inactivated influenza vaccine. Material: PBMCs from blood, obtained 11 to 12 days after vaccination. The chain joins TRBV24-1 to TRBJ2-5; D is ambiguous. CDR3 DNA sequence: TGTGCCACCAGTGATCGCAGGTTTGGTGAGACCCAGTACTTC. Translating gives CATSDRRFGETQYF.